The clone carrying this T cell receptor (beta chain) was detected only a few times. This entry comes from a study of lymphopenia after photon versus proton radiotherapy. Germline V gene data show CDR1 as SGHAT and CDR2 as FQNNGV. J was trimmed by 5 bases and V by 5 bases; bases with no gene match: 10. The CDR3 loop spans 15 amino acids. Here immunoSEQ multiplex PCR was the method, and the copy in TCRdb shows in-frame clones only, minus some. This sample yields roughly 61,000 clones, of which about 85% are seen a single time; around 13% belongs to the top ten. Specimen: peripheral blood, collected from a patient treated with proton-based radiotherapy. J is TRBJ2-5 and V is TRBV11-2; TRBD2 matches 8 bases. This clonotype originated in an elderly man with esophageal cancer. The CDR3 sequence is CASSPLGGGTETQYF. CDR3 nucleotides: TGTGCCAGCAGCCCCCTTGGCGGGGGGACTGAGACCCAGTACTTC.